Below, 18 T cell receptor beta chains from the same sample are listed, as sequenced in a study of cytotoxic CD8 clonotypes in ibrutinib-treated CLL. The table came from immunoSEQ multiplex PCR; TCRdb's copy has only in-frame clones and leaves some out. This table has almost 85,000 clones, approximately 86% appearing once. This specimen was PBMCs, taken before ibrutinib treatment. These receptors were taken from a human donor with chronic lymphocytic leukemia.

This clone was seen more than once but under ten times. V usage is TRBV15 and J usage is TRBJ1-2, with 9 bases matching TRBD1. The ends lost 4 bases at V and 8 bases at J; junction bases unmatched: 8. This CDR3 region has 14 residues. Germline V gives CDR1 LNHNV, CDR2 YYDKDF (reference sequence). The CDR3 DNA reads TGTGCCACCAGCATGGACAGGGGAGGCTTGGGCTACACCTTC. Translation gives CATSMDRGGLGYTF.

The rearrangement uses TRBV2 and TRBJ1-2, with TRBD1 identical over 8 bases. Germline lookup yields CDR1 SNHLY and CDR2 FYNNEI. V lost 7 bases and J lost 10; bases outside the gene matches: 8. This CDR3 is 12 amino acids long. In DNA, the CDR3 is TGTGCCAGCACTCTACAGGGGGTTTTCTACACCTTC. Amino acid sequence: CASTLQGVFYTF. Filled out from reference TRBV2 and TRBJ1-2, the complete variable domain reads EPEVTQTPSHQVTQMGQEVILRCVPISNHLYFYWYRQILGQKVEFLVSFYNNEISEKSEIFDDQFSVERPDGSNFTLKIRSTKLEDSAMYFCASTLQGVFYTFGSGTRLTVV.

The V gene is TRBV19, the J gene TRBJ2-1; 14 bases align to TRBD2. The CDR3 is made up of 16 amino acids. Germline V gene sequence: CDR1 LNHDA, CDR2 SQIVND (reference sequence). With V trimmed by 7 bases and J by 5 bases, 7 bases remained unmatched. The CDR3 here is CASNAGTSGRNNEQFF. CDR3 DNA sequence: TGTGCCAGTAATGCCGGGACTAGCGGGAGAAACAATGAGCAGTTCTTC.

The chain carries TRBV19 and TRBJ2-1; D gene ambiguous. The germline gives CDR1 LNHDA, CDR2 SQIVND (reference sequence). V lost 8 bases to trimming and J lost 7 bases, with 18 bases between them. The length of the CDR3 is 14 residues. The CDR3 region is CASSPRGDGNEQFF. The CDR3 nucleotides read TGTGCCAGTTCTCCTAGAGGAGACGGGAATGAGCAGTTCTTC.

This chain links TRBV6-1 with TRBJ2-7, with D hard to call. The germline V gene encodes CDR1 MNHNS and CDR2 SASEGT. The CDR3 runs to 13 residues. V gave up 7 bases and J gave up 2 bases, with 12 bases separating them. The CDR3 bases are TGTGCCAGCACTAACGCCTCACCCTACGAGCAGTACTTC. Its protein is CASTNASPYEQYF.

The V gene is TRBV12-5, the J gene TRBJ2-1; the D gene is possibly TRBD1 (5 bases). The germline CDR1 and CDR2 sequences are LGHNT and FRNRAP. This CDR3 is 18 amino acids long. V was pared by 1 base and J by 0 bases, with 16 bases between. Here the CDR3 reads CASGLEIQELYSYNEQFF. The CDR3 nucleotides read TGTGCTAGTGGTTTGGAAATACAGGAGCTTTACTCCTACAATGAGCAGTTCTTC.

This clone was observed once. J is TRBJ1-2 and V is TRBV7-2; 11 bases match TRBD1. CDR1 and CDR2 from the germline V gene are SGHTA and FQGNSA. This CDR3 has 15 amino acids. Trimming cost V 5 bases and J 7 bases; bases outside gene matches: 9. CDR3 residues: CASSRRGGQGAGYTF. CDR3 nucleotides: TGTGCCAGCAGCCGACGAGGAGGACAGGGGGCTGGCTACACCTTC.

The rearrangement joins TRBV6-6 to TRBJ2-7; 7 bases fit TRBD2. Germline V gene lookup returns CDR1 MNHNY and CDR2 SVGAGI (reference sequence). Trimming cost V 6 bases and J 4 bases; bases outside gene matches: 12. The CDR3 has 15 amino acids. This CDR3 reads CASRSLAESQYEQYF. CDR3 coding DNA: TGTGCCAGCAGGTCGCTAGCGGAAAGCCAGTACGAGCAGTACTTC.

CDR3 in amino acids: CASSFRVSTYSYEQYF. DNA of the CDR3: TGTGCCAGCAGTTTTCGAGTTTCTACTTACTCCTACGAGCAGTACTTC. The J gene is TRBJ2-7, the V gene TRBV28, with no clear D. CDR1 and CDR2 (germline): MDHEN, SYDVKM. Between the trimmed V and J ends, which lost 3 bases and 0 bases, there was a span of 15 bases. The CDR3 is 16 amino acids. Using reference TRBV28 and TRBJ2-7 for the parts outside the CDR3, the full variable domain is DVKVTQSSRYLVKRTGEKVFLECVQDMDHENMFWYRQDPGLGLRLIYFSYDVKMKEKGDIPEGYSVSREKKERFSLILESASTNQTSMYLCASSFRVSTYSYEQYFGPGTRLTVT.

The gene calls are TRBV7-2 and TRBJ2-5; tentatively, D is TRBD1 or TRBD2 (5 bases each). Germline V lookup: CDR1 SGHTA, CDR2 FQGNSA. The CDR3 consists of 15 residues. Trimming removed 8 bases at V and 5 bases at J, with 21 bases between. The CDR3 region has the DNA TGTGCCAGCGGGGGTTGGGGCAGGGTCAGGGAGACCCAGTACTTC. Translating gives CASGGWGRVRETQYF.

This chain uses TRBV6-4 with TRBJ2-7, with 9 positions matching TRBD2. The germline CDR1 and CDR2 sequences are MRHNA and SNTAGT. The CDR3 sequence is 15 residues long. Germline trimming cut 0 bases from V and 3 bases from J; bases unmatched to any gene: 3. Written as DNA, the CDR3 is TGTGCCAGCAGTGACTCTAGCGGGAGCCGCTACGAGCAGTACTTC. Its protein is CASSDSSGSRYEQYF.

The rearrangement joins TRBV5-8 to TRBJ2-1, with 8 bases lining up with TRBD2. V was pared by 7 bases and J by 0 bases, with 6 bases of the junction left unmatched. The germline CDR1 and CDR2 sequences are SGHTS and YDEGEE. The CDR3 runs to 15 residues. CDR3 amino acids: CASLRGRSSYNEQFF. The CDR3 DNA sequence: TGTGCCAGCTTGCGCGGGAGGAGCTCCTACAATGAGCAGTTCTTC.

The chain joins TRBV6-6 to TRBJ2-7; the D gene is possibly TRBD2 (5 bases). The CDR3 sequence is 13 residues long. Germline V gene sequence: CDR1 MNHNY, CDR2 SVGAGI (reference sequence). V was trimmed by 7 bases and J by 2 bases, leaving 12 bases between them. The CDR3 spells CASTPEGTYEQYF. CDR3 nucleotide sequence: TGTGCCAGCACCCCAGAGGGTACCTACGAGCAGTACTTC.

The V call is TRBV7-8, the J call TRBJ2-7; 12 nucleotides align to TRBD2. V dropped 2 bases and J dropped 5; count of bases not matched to a gene: 10. The CDR3 is made up of 17 amino acids. CDR1 SGHVS and CDR2 FQNEAQ come from the germline V gene. The chain's CDR3 is CASSLIPGLAGQNEQYF. The CDR3 region has the DNA TGTGCCAGCAGCTTAATTCCTGGACTAGCGGGACAGAACGAGCAGTACTTC.

The J gene is TRBJ1-1, the V gene TRBV19, with 8 bases matching TRBD1. V trimming: 3 bases; J trimming: 1 base; junction bases outside the gene matches: 1. The CDR3 runs 14 residues. Germline V gives CDR1 LNHDA, CDR2 SQIVND (reference sequence). This CDR3 is CASSMGQANTEAFF. DNA for the CDR3: TGTGCCAGTAGTATGGGACAGGCGAACACTGAAGCTTTCTTT.

The chain carries TRBV5-1 and TRBJ1-3; 8 bases fit TRBD1. The CDR3 consists of 16 residues. Germline-derived CDR1 and CDR2 are SGHRS and YFSETQ. The J segment lost 3 bases and the V segment lost 4 bases, leaving 9 bases of the junction unmatched. CDR3 DNA sequence: TGCGCCAGCAGCCCAGACAGGGGCCTTAGTGGAAACACCATATATTTT. Encoded protein: CASSPDRGLSGNTIYF.

This rearrangement joins TRBV6-1 to TRBJ1-1, with D possibly TRBD1 on 5 matching bases. This CDR3 region has 13 residues. V lost 8 bases to trimming and J lost 4 bases, with 14 bases between them. Germline CDR1 and CDR2: MNHNS and SASEGT. CDR3 sequence reads: CASSAGTTTEAFF. The CDR3 DNA follows: TGTGCCAGCTCGGCAGGGACGACCACTGAAGCTTTCTTT.

The V gene is TRBV11-2, the J gene TRBJ1-2; 8 bases map to TRBD1. The CDR3 loop spans 14 amino acids. With 5 bases clipped from V and 8 bases from J, the junction kept 10 bases outside the gene matches. Germline values: CDR1 SGHAT, CDR2 FQNNGV. The chain's CDR3 is CASSPRQGRRGYTF. As DNA, the CDR3 is TGTGCCAGCAGCCCTAGACAGGGGAGACGGGGCTACACCTTC.